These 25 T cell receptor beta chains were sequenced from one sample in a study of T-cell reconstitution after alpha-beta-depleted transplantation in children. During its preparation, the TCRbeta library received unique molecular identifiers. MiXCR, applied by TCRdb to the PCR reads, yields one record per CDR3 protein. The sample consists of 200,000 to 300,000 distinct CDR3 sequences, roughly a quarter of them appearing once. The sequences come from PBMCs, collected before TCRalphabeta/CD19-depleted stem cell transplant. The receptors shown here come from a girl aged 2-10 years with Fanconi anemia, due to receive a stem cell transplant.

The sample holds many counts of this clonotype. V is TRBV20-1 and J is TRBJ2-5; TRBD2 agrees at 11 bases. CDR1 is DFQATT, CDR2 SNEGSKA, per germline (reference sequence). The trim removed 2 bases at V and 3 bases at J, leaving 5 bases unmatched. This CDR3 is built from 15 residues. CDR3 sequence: CSARLAGGLEETQYF. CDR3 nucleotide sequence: TGCAGTGCTAGATTAGCGGGGGGGCTAGAAGAGACCCAGTACTTC.

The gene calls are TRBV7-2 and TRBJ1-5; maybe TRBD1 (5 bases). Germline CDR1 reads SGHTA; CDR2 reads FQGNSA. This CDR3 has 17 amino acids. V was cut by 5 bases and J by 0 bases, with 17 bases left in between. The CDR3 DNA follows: TGTGCCAGCAGCCGCGGGGCGCGAGTAATTAGCAATCAGCCCCAGCATTTT. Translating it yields CASSRGARVISNQPQHF.

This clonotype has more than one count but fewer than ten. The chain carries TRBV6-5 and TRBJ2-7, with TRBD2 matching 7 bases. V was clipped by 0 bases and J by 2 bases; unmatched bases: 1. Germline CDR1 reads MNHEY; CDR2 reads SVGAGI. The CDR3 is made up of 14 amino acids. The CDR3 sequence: CASSYSGLPYEQYF. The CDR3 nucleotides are TGTGCCAGCAGTTACTCGGGACTACCCTACGAGCAGTACTTC.

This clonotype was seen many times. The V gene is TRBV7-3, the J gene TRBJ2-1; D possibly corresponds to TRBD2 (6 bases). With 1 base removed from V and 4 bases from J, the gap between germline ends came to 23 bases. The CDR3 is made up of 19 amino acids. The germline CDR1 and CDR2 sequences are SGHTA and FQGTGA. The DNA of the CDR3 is TGTGCCAGCAGCTTAAATAGGGTTCGGAATGAGGGACTTTACAATGAGCAGTTCTTC. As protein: CASSLNRVRNEGLYNEQFF.

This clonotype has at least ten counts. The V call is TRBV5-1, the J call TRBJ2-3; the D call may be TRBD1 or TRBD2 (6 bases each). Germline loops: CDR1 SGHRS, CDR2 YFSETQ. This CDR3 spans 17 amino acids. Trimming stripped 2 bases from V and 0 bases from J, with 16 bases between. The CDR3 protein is CASSLARGGGSTDTQYF. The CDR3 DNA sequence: TGCGCCAGCAGCTTAGCTCGAGGAGGGGGGAGCACAGATACGCAGTATTTT.

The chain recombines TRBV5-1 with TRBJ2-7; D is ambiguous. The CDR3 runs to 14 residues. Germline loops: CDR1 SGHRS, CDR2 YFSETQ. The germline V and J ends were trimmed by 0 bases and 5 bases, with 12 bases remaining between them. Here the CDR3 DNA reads TGCGCCAGCAGCTTGGAGTACGTATTCGACGAGCAGTACTTC. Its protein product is CASSLEYVFDEQYF.

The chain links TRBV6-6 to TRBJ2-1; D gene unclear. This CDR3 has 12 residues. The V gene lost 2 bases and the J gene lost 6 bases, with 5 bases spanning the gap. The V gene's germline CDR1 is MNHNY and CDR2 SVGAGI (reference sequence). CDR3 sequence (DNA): TGTGCCAGCAGTTACCGACCCAATGAGCAGTTCTTC. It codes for CASSYRPNEQFF.

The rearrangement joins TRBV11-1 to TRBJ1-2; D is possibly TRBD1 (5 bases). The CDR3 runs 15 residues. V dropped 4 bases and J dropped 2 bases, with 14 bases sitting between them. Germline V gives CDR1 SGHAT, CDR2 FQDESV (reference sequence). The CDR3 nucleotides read TGTGCCAGCAGCTCCAAGGACGACAGAAACTATGGCTACACCTTC. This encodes CASSSKDDRNYGYTF.

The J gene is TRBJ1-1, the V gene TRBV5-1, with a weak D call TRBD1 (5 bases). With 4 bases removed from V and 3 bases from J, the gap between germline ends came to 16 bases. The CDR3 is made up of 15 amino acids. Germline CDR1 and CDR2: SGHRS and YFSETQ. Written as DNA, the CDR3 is TGCGCCAGCAGCGGTAACCTTGGGACTTACACTGAAGCTTTCTTT. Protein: CASSGNLGTYTEAFF.

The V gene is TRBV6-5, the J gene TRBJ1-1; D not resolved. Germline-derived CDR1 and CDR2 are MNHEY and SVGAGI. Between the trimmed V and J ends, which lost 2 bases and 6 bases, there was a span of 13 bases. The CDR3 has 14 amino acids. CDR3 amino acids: CASSYVVYSPEAFF. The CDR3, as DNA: TGTGCCAGCAGTTACGTTGTGTACAGCCCTGAAGCTTTCTTT.

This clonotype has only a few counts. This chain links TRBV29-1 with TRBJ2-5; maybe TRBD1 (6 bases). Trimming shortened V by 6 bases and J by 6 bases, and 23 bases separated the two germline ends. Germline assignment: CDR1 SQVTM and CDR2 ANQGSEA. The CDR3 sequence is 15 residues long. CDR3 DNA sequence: TGCAGCGTGATCATGGGGGCGCGGAGTTTTCAGACCCAGTACTTC. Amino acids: CSVIMGARSFQTQYF.

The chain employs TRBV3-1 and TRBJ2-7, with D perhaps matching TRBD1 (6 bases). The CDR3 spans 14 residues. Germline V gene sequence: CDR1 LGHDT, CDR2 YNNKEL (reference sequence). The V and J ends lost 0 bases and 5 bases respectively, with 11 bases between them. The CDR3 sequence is CASSQEVTGHEQYF. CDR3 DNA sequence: TGTGCCAGCAGCCAAGAGGTCACAGGGCACGAGCAGTACTTC.

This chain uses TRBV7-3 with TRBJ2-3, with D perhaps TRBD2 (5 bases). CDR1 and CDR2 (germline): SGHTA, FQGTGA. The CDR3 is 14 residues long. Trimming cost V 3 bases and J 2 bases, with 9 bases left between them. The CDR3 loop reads CASSFGRHTDTQYF. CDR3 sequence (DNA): TGTGCCAGCAGCTTTGGGAGACACACAGATACGCAGTATTTT.

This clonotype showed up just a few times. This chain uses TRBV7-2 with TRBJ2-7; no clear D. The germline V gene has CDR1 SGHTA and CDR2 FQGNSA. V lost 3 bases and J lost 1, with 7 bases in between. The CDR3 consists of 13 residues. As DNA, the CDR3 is TGTGCCAGCAGCTTTATCCAATCCTACGAGCAGTACTTC. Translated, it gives CASSFIQSYEQYF. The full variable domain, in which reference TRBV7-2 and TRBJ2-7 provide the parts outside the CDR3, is GAGVSQSPSNKVTEKGKDVELRCDPISGHTALYWYRQSLGQGLEFLIYFQGNSAPDKSGLPSDRFSAERTGGSVSTLTIQRTQQEDSAVYLCASSFIQSYEQYFGPGTRLTVT.

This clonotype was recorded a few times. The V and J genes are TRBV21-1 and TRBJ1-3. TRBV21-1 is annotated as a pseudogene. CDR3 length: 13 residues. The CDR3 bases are TGTGCCAGCCCCACCGGCTCTGGAAACACCATATATTTT. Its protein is CASPTGSGNTIYF.

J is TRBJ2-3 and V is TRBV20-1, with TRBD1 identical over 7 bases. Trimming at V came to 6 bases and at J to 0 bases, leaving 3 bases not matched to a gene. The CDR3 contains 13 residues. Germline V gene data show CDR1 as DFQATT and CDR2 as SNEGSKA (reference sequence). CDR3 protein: CSAIQGSTDTQYF. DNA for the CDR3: TGCAGTGCGATACAGGGGAGCACAGATACGCAGTATTTT.

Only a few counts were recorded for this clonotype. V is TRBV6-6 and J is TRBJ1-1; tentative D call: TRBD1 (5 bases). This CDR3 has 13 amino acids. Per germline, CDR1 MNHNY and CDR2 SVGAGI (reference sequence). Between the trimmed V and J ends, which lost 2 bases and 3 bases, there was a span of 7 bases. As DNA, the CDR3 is TGTGCCAGCAGTTACGGGGGGGACACTGAAGCTTTCTTT. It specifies CASSYGGDTEAFF.

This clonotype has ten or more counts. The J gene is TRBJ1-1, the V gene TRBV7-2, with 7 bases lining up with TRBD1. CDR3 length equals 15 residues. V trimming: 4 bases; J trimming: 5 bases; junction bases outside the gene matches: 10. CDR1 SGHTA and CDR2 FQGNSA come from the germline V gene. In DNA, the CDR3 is TGTGCCAGCAGCTCCCACAGGGGCCGAGAAACTGAAGCTTTCTTT. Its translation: CASSSHRGRETEAFF.

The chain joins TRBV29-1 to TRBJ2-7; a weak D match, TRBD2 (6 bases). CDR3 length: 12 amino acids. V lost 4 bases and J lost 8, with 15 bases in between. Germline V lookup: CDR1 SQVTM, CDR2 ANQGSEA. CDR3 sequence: CSVALFGGKQYF. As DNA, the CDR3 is TGCAGCGTTGCCCTATTTGGCGGGAAGCAGTACTTC.

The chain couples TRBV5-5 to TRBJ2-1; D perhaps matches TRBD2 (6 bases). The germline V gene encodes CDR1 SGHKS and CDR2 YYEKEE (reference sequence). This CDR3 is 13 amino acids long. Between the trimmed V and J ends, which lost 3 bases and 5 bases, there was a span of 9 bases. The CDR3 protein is CASSSWGDNEQFF. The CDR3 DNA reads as TGTGCCAGCAGCTCGTGGGGGGACAATGAGCAGTTCTTC.

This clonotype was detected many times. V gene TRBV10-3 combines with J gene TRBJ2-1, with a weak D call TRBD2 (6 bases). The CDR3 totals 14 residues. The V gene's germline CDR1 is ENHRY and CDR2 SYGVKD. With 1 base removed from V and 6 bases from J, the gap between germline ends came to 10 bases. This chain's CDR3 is CAISEFPAGNEQFF. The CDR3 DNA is TGTGCCATCAGTGAGTTCCCAGCGGGCAATGAGCAGTTCTTC.

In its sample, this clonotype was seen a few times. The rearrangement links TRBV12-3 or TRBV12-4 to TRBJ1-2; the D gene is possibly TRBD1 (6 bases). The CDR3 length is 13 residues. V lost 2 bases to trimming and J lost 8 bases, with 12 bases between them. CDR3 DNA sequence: TGTGCCAGCAGTTTATTCGGGGGGCGGGGCTACACCTTC. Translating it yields CASSLFGGRGYTF.

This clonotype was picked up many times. CDR3 sequence reads: CASSSPGWTKNIQYF. CDR3 bases: TGTGCCAGCAGTTCTCCAGGGTGGACCAAAAACATTCAGTACTTC. The rearrangement uses TRBV12-3 or TRBV12-4 and TRBJ2-4; D might be TRBD1 (5 bases). The ends were cut back, 4 bases at V and 2 bases at J, with 12 bases in the middle. This CDR3 is built from 15 residues.

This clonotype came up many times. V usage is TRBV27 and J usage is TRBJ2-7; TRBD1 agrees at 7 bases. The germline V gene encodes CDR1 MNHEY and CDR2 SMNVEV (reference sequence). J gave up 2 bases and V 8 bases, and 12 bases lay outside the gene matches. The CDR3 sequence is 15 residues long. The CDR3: CASLGQGQPTYEQYF. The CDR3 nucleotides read TGTGCCAGCTTGGGGCAGGGACAGCCTACCTACGAGCAGTACTTC.

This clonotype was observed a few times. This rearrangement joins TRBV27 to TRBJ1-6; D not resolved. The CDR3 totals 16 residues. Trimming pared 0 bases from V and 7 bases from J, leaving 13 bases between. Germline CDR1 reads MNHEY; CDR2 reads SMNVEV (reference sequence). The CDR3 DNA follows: TGTGCCAGCAGTTTATCCCGGCAGGCGCCCAATTCACCCCTCCACTTT. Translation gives CASSLSRQAPNSPLHF.